The next 12 T cell receptor beta chains were all read from a single sample in a study of CD8 T cells in ankylosing spondylitis. TCRdb re-called the 5' RACE reads through MiXCR, storing one row per CDR3 protein. The sample records 240,000 or so distinct CDR3 sequences, over 8.5% being singletons. Material: blood, either unsorted or a sorted T cell fraction (not recorded which). Every receptor here comes from a male donor with ankylosing spondylitis or in good health (not recorded which).

There are many counts of this clonotype. The rearrangement uses TRBV5-5 and TRBJ2-1; D call uncertain. The CDR3 is made up of 14 amino acids. V was trimmed by 1 base and J by 0 bases, leaving 5 bases between them. Per the germline V gene, CDR1 is SGHKS and CDR2 is YYEKEE (reference sequence). The DNA for the CDR3 is TGTGCCAGCAGCTTGCCCAGCTCCTACAATGAGCAGTTCTTC. Translated: CASSLPSSYNEQFF.

The sample holds many counts of this clonotype. The chain employs TRBV12-3 or TRBV12-4 and TRBJ1-2, with 8 bases identical to TRBD1. V shed 6 bases and J 7 bases; nucleotides not matched to a gene: 7. The CDR3 loop spans 13 amino acids. In DNA form, the CDR3 reads TGTGCCAGCAGGCGGACAGGGTCGGGTGGCTACACCTTC. This sequence encodes CASRRTGSGGYTF.

This clonotype was observed a few times. The chain carries TRBV5-4 and TRBJ2-5, with 8 bases aligning to TRBD1. Trimming removed 3 bases from V and 4 bases from J; junction bases left unmatched: 11. Germline loops: CDR1 SGHNT, CDR2 YYREEE (reference sequence). The length of the CDR3 is 16 residues. The CDR3 sequence is CASSWRRQGQRETQYF. Here the CDR3 DNA reads TGTGCCAGCAGCTGGAGAAGACAGGGGCAGCGAGAGACCCAGTACTTC.

This clonotype was counted ten times or more. The rearrangement uses TRBV11-2 and TRBJ1-6; 7 nucleotides line up with TRBD1. V lost 5 bases to trimming and J lost 10 bases; unmatched junction nucleotides: 11. CDR1 SGHAT and CDR2 FQNNGV come from the germline V gene. The CDR3 runs to 15 residues. The CDR3 sequence: CASSLDRANSSPLHF. The CDR3 DNA is TGTGCCAGCAGCCTTGACAGGGCAAATAGCTCACCCCTCCACTTT.

CDR3 bases: TGTGCCAGTAGTATAGCAGGGAAAGCTTTCTTT. The encoded protein is CASSIAGKAFF. This chain links TRBV19 with TRBJ1-1; possibly TRBD1 for D (5 bases). Germline lookup yields CDR1 LNHDA and CDR2 SQIVND (reference sequence). V lost 1 base to trimming and J lost 9 bases, with 6 bases between them. This CDR3 spans 11 amino acids. Based on the CDR3 plus reference TRBV19 and TRBJ1-1, the full variable domain is DGGITQSPKYLFRKEGQNVTLSCEQNLNHDAMYWYRQDPGQGLRLIYYSQIVNDFQKGDIAEGYSVSREKKESFPLTVTSAQKNPTAFYLCASSIAGKAFFGQGTRLTVV.

This clonotype was counted ten times or more. V gene TRBV9 combines with J gene TRBJ2-1; D is undetermined. Germline lookup yields CDR1 SGDLS and CDR2 YYNGEE. Trimming removed 0 bases from V and 9 bases from J, with 10 bases in between. The CDR3 contains 13 residues. CDR3 loop: CASSVGSPTEQFF. For the CDR3, the DNA is TGTGCCAGCAGCGTAGGATCACCTACTGAGCAGTTCTTC.

This clonotype was seen many times. The CDR3: CASSLGGVVDEQYF. CDR3 nucleotide sequence: TGCGCCAGCAGCTTGGGTGGGGTGGTGGACGAGCAGTACTTC. The rearrangement joins TRBV5-1 to TRBJ2-7; D not certain. CDR1 is SGHRS and CDR2 is YFSETQ in the germline V gene. The CDR3 covers 14 residues. V was trimmed by 0 bases and J by 5 bases, leaving 12 bases between them.

This clonotype was seen repeatedly, ten times or more. This chain links TRBV29-1 with TRBJ1-1; possibly TRBD1 for D (6 bases). CDR1 and CDR2 (germline): SQVTM, ANQGSEA. The CDR3 loop spans 13 amino acids. Trimming removed 1 base from V and 1 base from J, with 7 bases in between. In DNA, the CDR3 is TGCAGCGTTGAAGGACAGGAGAACACTGAAGCTTTCTTT. This sequence encodes CSVEGQENTEAFF.

This clonotype turned up a few times. The rearrangement uses TRBV10-3 and TRBJ2-7; D remains ambiguous. The V end lost 3 bases, the J end lost 0 bases, and 6 bases lay between the germline ends. This CDR3 is 13 amino acids long. Germline CDR1 ENHRY, CDR2 SYGVKD. CDR3 protein: CAISEHGSYEQYF. As DNA, the CDR3 is TGTGCCATCAGTGAACACGGCTCCTACGAGCAGTACTTC.

This clonotype has at least ten counts. The J gene is TRBJ1-1, the V gene TRBV5-1; TRBD1 matches 8 bases. The CDR3 totals 13 residues. V shed 4 bases, J shed 7 bases, and the junction held 6 bases outside the gene matches. Germline lookup yields CDR1 SGHRS and CDR2 YFSETQ. CDR3 DNA: TGCGCCAGCAGCCAGGTCGACAGGGGTGAAGCTTTCTTT. Translation gives CASSQVDRGEAFF.

The chain is built from TRBV15 and TRBJ2-7; D gene ambiguous. Germline V CDR1 and CDR2: LNHNV, YYDKDF (reference sequence). The CDR3 contains 15 residues. V was pared by 1 base and J by 0 bases, with 10 bases between. Written as DNA, the CDR3 is TGTGCCACCAGCAGAGGGGCAGTCCTCTCCTACGAGCAGTACTTC. Protein product: CATSRGAVLSYEQYF.

This clonotype was seen ten or more times. CDR3 sequence reads: CASRTNNEQFF. As DNA, the CDR3 is TGTGCCAGTAGGACCAACAATGAGCAGTTCTTC. The chain joins TRBV19 to TRBJ2-1; no reliable D call. Trimming stripped 6 bases from V and 5 bases from J, with 5 bases between. CDR1 and CDR2 from the germline V gene are LNHDA and SQIVND (reference sequence). The CDR3 covers 11 residues.